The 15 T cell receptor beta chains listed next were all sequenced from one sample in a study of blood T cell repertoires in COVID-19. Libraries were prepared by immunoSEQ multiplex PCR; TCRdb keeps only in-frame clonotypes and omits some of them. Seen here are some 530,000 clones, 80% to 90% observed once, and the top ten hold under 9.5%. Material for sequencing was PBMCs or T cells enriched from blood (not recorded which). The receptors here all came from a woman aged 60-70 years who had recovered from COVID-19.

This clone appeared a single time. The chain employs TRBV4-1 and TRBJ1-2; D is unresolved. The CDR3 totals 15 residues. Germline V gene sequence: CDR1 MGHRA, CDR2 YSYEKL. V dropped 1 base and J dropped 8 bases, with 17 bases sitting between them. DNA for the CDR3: TGCGCCAGCAGCCAAGGGGTACAGTCGCCTTCCGGCTACACCTTC. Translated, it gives CASSQGVQSPSGYTF.

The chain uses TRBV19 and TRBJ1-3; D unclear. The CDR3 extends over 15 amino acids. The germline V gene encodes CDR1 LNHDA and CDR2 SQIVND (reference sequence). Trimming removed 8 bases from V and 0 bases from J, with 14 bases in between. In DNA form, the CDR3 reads TGTGCCAGTTCCGTGGAGTCGAGCTCTGGAAACACCATATATTTT. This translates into CASSVESSSGNTIYF.

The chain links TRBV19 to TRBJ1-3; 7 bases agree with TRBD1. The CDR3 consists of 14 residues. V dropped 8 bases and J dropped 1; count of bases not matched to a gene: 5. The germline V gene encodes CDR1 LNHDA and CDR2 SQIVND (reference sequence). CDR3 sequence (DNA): TGTGCCAGTTCCGACAGGGCTTCTGGAAACACCATATATTTT. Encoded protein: CASSDRASGNTIYF. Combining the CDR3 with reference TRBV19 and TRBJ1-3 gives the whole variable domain DGGITQSPKYLFRKEGQNVTLSCEQNLNHDAMYWYRQDPGQGLRLIYYSQIVNDFQKGDIAEGYSVSREKKESFPLTVTSAQKNPTAFYLCASSDRASGNTIYFGEGSWLTVV.

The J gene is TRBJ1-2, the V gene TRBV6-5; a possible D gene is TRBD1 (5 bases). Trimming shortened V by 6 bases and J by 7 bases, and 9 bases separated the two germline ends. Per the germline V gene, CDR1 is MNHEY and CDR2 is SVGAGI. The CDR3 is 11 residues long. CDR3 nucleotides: TGTGCCAGCAGCCGGGGGGTTGGCTACACCTTC. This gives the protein CASSRGVGYTF.

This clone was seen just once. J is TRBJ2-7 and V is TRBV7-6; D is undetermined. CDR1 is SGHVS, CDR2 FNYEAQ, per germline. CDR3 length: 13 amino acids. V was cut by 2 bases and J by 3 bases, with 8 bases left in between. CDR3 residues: CASSLNEDYEQYV. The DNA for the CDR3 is TGTGCCAGCAGCTTAAATGAGGACTACGAGCAGTACGTC.

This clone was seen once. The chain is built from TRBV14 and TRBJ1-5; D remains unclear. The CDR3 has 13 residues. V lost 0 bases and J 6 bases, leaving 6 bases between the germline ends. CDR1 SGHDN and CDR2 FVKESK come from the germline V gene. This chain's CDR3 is CASSQDLLQPQHF. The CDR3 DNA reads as TGTGCCAGCAGCCAAGATCTCCTTCAGCCCCAGCATTTT.

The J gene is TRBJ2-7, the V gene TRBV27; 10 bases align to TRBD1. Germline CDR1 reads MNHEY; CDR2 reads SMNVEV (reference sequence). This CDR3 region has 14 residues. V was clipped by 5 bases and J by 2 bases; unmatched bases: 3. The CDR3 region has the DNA TGTGCCAGCAGTCTCGGACAGGGGGCCTACGAGCAGTACGTC. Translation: CASSLGQGAYEQYV.

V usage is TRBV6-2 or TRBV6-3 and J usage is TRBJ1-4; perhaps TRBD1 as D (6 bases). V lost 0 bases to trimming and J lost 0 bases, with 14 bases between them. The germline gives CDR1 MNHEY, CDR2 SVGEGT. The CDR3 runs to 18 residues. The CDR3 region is CASSYSTGSITTNEKLFF. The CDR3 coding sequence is TGTGCCAGCAGTTACTCGACAGGCTCGATTACAACTAATGAAAAACTGTTTTTT.

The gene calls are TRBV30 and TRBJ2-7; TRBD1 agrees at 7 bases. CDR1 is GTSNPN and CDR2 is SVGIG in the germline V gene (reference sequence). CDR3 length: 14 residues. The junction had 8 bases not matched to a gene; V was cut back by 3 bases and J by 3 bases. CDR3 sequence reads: CAWRDQDRFYEQYF. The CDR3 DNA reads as TGTGCCTGGAGAGATCAGGACAGGTTCTACGAGCAGTACTTC.

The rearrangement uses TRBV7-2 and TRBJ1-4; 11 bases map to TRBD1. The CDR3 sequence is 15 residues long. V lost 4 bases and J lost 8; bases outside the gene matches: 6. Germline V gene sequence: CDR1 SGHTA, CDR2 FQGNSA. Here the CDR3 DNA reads TGTGCCAGCAGCTCGCAGGGACAGGGGGGAGAAAAACTGTTTTTT. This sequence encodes CASSSQGQGGEKLFF.

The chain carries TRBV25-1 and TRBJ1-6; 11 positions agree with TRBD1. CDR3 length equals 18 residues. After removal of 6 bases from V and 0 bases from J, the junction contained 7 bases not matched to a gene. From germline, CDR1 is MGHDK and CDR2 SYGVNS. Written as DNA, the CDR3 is TGTGCCAGCAGCCGGGACAGGGGGACGAGCTCCTATAATTCACCCCTCCACTTT. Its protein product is CASSRDRGTSSYNSPLHF.

The CDR3 sequence is CASRPQGYYGYTF. The CDR3 DNA follows: TGTGCCAGCAGGCCCCAGGGATACTATGGCTACACCTTC. This chain links TRBV6-5 with TRBJ1-2; D perhaps matches TRBD1 (5 bases). Deletions cut 6 bases from V and 3 bases from J, with 11 bases between. There are 13 residues in the CDR3. Germline V gene lookup returns CDR1 MNHEY and CDR2 SVGAGI.

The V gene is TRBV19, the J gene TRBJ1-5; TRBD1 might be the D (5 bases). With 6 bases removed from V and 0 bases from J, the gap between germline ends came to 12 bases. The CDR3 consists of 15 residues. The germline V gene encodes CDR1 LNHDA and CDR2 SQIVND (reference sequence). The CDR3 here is CASSPTEYSNQPQHF. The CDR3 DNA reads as TGTGCCAGTAGCCCGACAGAATATAGCAATCAGCCCCAGCATTTT.

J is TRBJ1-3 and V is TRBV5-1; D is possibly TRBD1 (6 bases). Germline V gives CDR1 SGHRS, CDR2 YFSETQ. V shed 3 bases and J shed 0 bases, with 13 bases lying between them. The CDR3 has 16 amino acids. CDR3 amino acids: CASSSAPDSSGNTIYF. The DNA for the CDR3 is TGCGCCAGCAGCTCCGCGCCGGACAGCTCTGGAAACACCATATATTTT. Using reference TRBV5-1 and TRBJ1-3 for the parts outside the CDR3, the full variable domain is KAGVTQTPRYLIKTRGQQVTLSCSPISGHRSVSWYQQTPGQGLQFLFEYFSETQRNKGNFPGRFSGRQFSNSRSEMNVSTLELGDSALYLCASSSAPDSSGNTIYFGEGSWLTVV.

The CDR3 coding sequence is TGTGCCAGTAGTATCCGCGCGCAAACTAATGAAAAACTGTTTTTT. It specifies CASSIRAQTNEKLFF. This chain joins TRBV19 and TRBJ1-4; no reliable D call. The V end was cut by 3 bases, the J end by 1 base, with 9 bases between. Germline assignment: CDR1 LNHDA and CDR2 SQIVND (reference sequence). The length of the CDR3 is 15 residues.